This TCR beta chain stems from a study of blood T cell repertoires in COVID-19. Generated by immunoSEQ multiplex PCR, the TCRdb table keeps only in-frame clones and is missing some. This repertoire shows around 200,000 clones, 86% found once; its top ten account for about 20%. Germline-derived CDR1 and CDR2 are SGHKS and YYEKEE (reference sequence). V trimming: 0 bases; J trimming: 3 bases; junction bases outside the gene matches: 3. The CDR3 sequence is 17 residues long. This receptor was identified in a man between 65 and 85 years old with active or convalescent COVID-19. The chain employs TRBV5-5 and TRBJ2-7, with 16 nucleotides matching TRBD2. Source material: peripheral blood. The CDR3 DNA is TGTGCCAGCAGCTTGGTGGGGACTAGCGGGAGGGACTACGAGCAGTACTTC. Protein: CASSLVGTSGRDYEQYF.